The 24 T cell receptor beta chains given below trace back to one sample, sequenced in a study of molecular identifiers for immune sequencing clone quantification (dated by TCRdb to the late 2010s). The library came from PCR. The run used an Illumina HiSeq 4000. The raw public reads went through TCRdb reprocessing: fastp at Q25, MiXCR clone calling, in-frame beta chains kept. Rows merge per CDR3 protein into single entries with the most common DNA and genes. Across this sample there are approximately 550,000 distinct CDR3 sequences, with over 20% seen only once. The ten largest clones take up about 0.8% of the sample. Specimen: naive CD8+ T cells from blood, with Jurkat cell RNA spiked in. The cell subset or site label, as the study defines it: FACS-sorted CD8+CD4-CCR7+CD45RA+ naive T cells. These receptors originate from a human donor in good health. Some libraries in this study had Jurkat cell RNA spiked in.

On this clonotype: A much larger clone lies a single base off, so this may be a read error. The rearrangement joins TRBV6-5 to TRBJ2-6; D gene unclear. Between the trimmed V and J ends, which lost 4 bases and 4 bases, there was a span of 5 bases. The CDR3 sequence is 13 residues long. Germline V lookup: CDR1 MNHEY, CDR2 SVGAGI. DNA of the CDR3: TGTGCCAGCAGTTGCGAAGGGGCCAACGTCCTGACTTTC. It is translated as CASSCEGANVLTF.

This clonotype was observed many times. CDR3 DNA: TGTGCCAGCAGGAAGGACAGCATCTCTGGAAACACCATATATTTT. This codes for CASRKDSISGNTIYF. The chain links TRBV14 to TRBJ1-3; a weak D match, TRBD1 (6 bases). Germline V gene lookup returns CDR1 SGHDN and CDR2 FVKESK. This CDR3 spans 15 amino acids. V lost 6 bases to trimming and J lost 0 bases, with 12 bases between them.

Only a few counts were recorded for this clonotype. This rearrangement joins TRBV11-2 to TRBJ2-5; a possible D gene is TRBD2 (5 bases). Trimming shortened V by 1 base and J by 5 bases, and 11 bases separated the two germline ends. This CDR3 spans 14 amino acids. Germline V gene data show CDR1 as SGHAT and CDR2 as FQNNGV. CDR3 nucleotides: TGTGCCAGCAGCTTAGGGTTCGGGATGGAGACCCAGTACTTC. Translation: CASSLGFGMETQYF. Based on the CDR3 plus reference TRBV11-2 and TRBJ2-5, the full variable domain is EAGVAQSPRYKIIEKRQSVAFWCNPISGHATLYWYQQILGQGPKLLIQFQNNGVVDDSQLPKDRFSAERLKGVDSTLKIQPAKLEDSAVYLCASSLGFGMETQYFGPGTRLLVL.

This clonotype appeared a few times. This sequence joins TRBV7-2 and TRBJ2-7, with D tentatively TRBD1 or TRBD2 (6 bases each). The V end was cut by 0 bases, the J end by 2 bases, with 11 bases between. The CDR3 is 15 amino acids. Germline V lookup: CDR1 SGHTA, CDR2 FQGNSA. CDR3 sequence: CASSLAPGAAYEQYF. The CDR3 region has the DNA TGTGCCAGCAGCTTAGCCCCGGGGGCCGCCTACGAGCAGTACTTC.

Regarding this clonotype: A much larger clone is a single base away; this may be a read error. This chain links TRBV7-9 with TRBJ2-2, with D tentatively TRBD1 (7 bases). CDR1 is SEHNR, CDR2 FQNEAQ, per germline (reference sequence). The CDR3 runs to 13 residues. The V end was cut by 5 bases, the J end by 7 bases, with 11 bases between. The chain's CDR3 is CASSPGGNGELFF. CDR3 DNA: TGTGCCAGCAGCCCAGGGGGGAACGGGGAGCTGTTTTTT.

This clonotype has ten or more counts. The rearrangement joins TRBV5-3 to TRBJ2-2; D uncertain. TRBV5-3 is an ORF for which the function is uncertain. CDR3 size: 19 residues. V gave up 4 bases and J gave up 4 bases, with 26 bases separating them. In DNA, the CDR3 is TGTGCCAGAAGCCTGTCACATGGCGGCCGGAATACTCCCACCGGGGAGCTGTTTTTT. It encodes CARSLSHGGRNTPTGELFF.

This clonotype was detected only a few times. This chain links TRBV20-1 with TRBJ2-1; 11 bases match TRBD2. The CDR3 has 17 residues. V lost 0 bases and J lost 8; bases outside the gene matches: 12. Germline assignment: CDR1 DFQATT and CDR2 SNEGSKA (reference sequence). CDR3 DNA sequence: TGCAGTGCTAGAGAGGGGATGACTAGCGGGAACCGCGATGAGCAGTTCTTC. As protein: CSAREGMTSGNRDEQFF.

This clonotype was observed a few times. The rearrangement joins TRBV16 to TRBJ1-2, with D maybe TRBD1 (5 bases). V was trimmed by 0 bases and J by 2 bases, leaving 16 bases between them. This CDR3 has 17 amino acids. In germline, CDR1 is KGHSY, CDR2 FQNENV. CDR3 amino acids: CASSQSGAQAKNYGYTF. As DNA, the CDR3 is TGTGCCAGCAGCCAATCAGGAGCACAGGCCAAGAACTATGGCTACACCTTC.

This clonotype has at least ten counts. The rearrangement uses TRBV12-3 or TRBV12-4 and TRBJ2-3, with D perhaps TRBD1 or TRBD2 (5 bases each). V gave up 6 bases and J gave up 5 bases, with 9 bases separating them. This CDR3 is built from 12 residues. CDR3: CASSPGGDTQYF. The CDR3 DNA sequence: TGTGCCAGCAGCCCTGGGGGAGATACGCAGTATTTT.

About this clonotype itself: A read error may explain this, as a much larger clone is one base away. The V and J genes are TRBV2 and TRBJ2-5; maybe TRBD1 (6 bases). The CDR3 is 13 residues long. CDR1 SNHLY and CDR2 FYNNEI come from the germline V gene. V lost 7 bases and J lost 4, with 13 bases in between. The CDR3 DNA follows: TGTGCCAGCACCGGGGACAACCGAGAGACCCAGTACTTC. Translated, it gives CASTGDNRETQYF.

This clonotype was counted at least ten times. This chain joins TRBV7-9 and TRBJ1-6; unclear D gene. CDR3 length equals 19 residues. The germline CDR1 and CDR2 sequences are SEHNR and FQNEAQ (reference sequence). The V gene lost 2 bases and the J gene lost 0 bases, with 17 bases spanning the gap. The CDR3 DNA follows: TGTGCCAGCAGCTTAAGGTCGGAGAGATTTAGCTCCTATAATTCACCCCTCCACTTT. It codes for CASSLRSERFSSYNSPLHF.

Concerning this clonotype: This may be a read error: a much more frequent sequence differs by one nucleotide. The chain carries TRBV12-3 or TRBV12-4 and TRBJ2-3, with D perhaps TRBD1 (6 bases). The CDR3 is made up of 15 amino acids. V was shortened by 4 bases and J by 0 bases, with 11 bases between the two germline ends. In DNA form, the CDR3 reads TGTGCCAGCAGTTGGACAGATGCTAGCACAGATACGCAGTATTTT. It yields the protein CASSWTDASTDTQYF.

V and J are TRBV12-3 or TRBV12-4 and TRBJ1-3; 8 bases map to TRBD1. The V gene end was trimmed by 6 bases and the J gene end by 1 base; junction bases not matched to a gene: 2. The CDR3 is 14 residues long. The CDR3 is CASRTGVSGNTIYF. CDR3 nucleotide sequence: TGTGCCAGCAGGACAGGGGTTTCTGGAAACACCATATATTTT.

The CDR3 protein is CSAREPYLAGGRSYEQYF. CDR3 DNA sequence: TGCAGTGCTAGAGAGCCTTATCTAGCGGGAGGACGCTCCTACGAGCAGTACTTC. This sequence joins TRBV20-1 and TRBJ2-7, with 11 bases that match TRBD2. The trim removed 0 bases at V and 0 bases at J, leaving 10 bases unmatched. Germline-derived CDR1 and CDR2 are DFQATT and SNEGSKA (reference sequence). CDR3 length: 18 amino acids.

This clonotype was recorded at least ten times. The genes are TRBV6-2 or TRBV6-3 and TRBJ1-1; D is perhaps TRBD1 (6 bases). Germline assignment: CDR1 MNHEY and CDR2 SVGEGT. The V end was cut by 6 bases, the J end by 4 bases, with 15 bases between. The CDR3 is 14 amino acids. The CDR3 coding sequence is TGTGCCAGCAGCCGCACAGGGTTAGGCACTGAAGCTTTCTTT. This encodes CASSRTGLGTEAFF.

V is TRBV18 and J is TRBJ2-7, with a weak D call TRBD2 (5 bases). The CDR3 loop spans 13 amino acids. Germline-derived CDR1 and CDR2 are KGHSH and LQKENI. Trimming removed 8 bases at V and 4 bases at J, with 15 bases between. CDR3 nucleotides: TGTGCCAGCCGGGAAGGACCCAGGTACGAGCAGTACTTC. This gives the protein CASREGPRYEQYF.

V usage is TRBV5-5 and J usage is TRBJ2-2, with D unresolved. In germline, CDR1 is SGHKS, CDR2 YYEKEE (reference sequence). V was cut by 0 bases and J by 6 bases, with 9 bases left in between. The CDR3 length is 14 residues. CDR3 protein: CASSLEALPGELFF. For the CDR3, the DNA is TGTGCCAGCAGCTTGGAGGCCCTCCCCGGGGAGCTGTTTTTT.

Note on this clonotype: This may come from a read error, since a much larger clone is one base off. The chain recombines TRBV7-9 with TRBJ2-2, with 9 bases that match TRBD1. The germline CDR1 and CDR2 sequences are SEHNR and FQNEAQ (reference sequence). The V and J ends lost 5 bases and 3 bases, in that order; junction bases with no gene match: 10. The CDR3 contains 17 residues. The CDR3 loop is CASSTTGGYPYTGELFF. CDR3 DNA: TGTGCCAGCAGCACAACAGGGGGCTACCCTTACACCGGGGAGCTGTTTTTT.

This clonotype has more than one count but fewer than ten. The chain carries TRBV7-9 and TRBJ1-1, with no clear D. CDR3 length: 12 residues. The V gene's germline CDR1 is SEHNR and CDR2 FQNEAQ (reference sequence). V shed 5 bases and J shed 7 bases, with 11 bases lying between them. The CDR3: CASSREGSEAFF. The CDR3 DNA sequence: TGTGCCAGCAGCCGAGAGGGCAGTGAAGCTTTCTTT.

The chain joins TRBV20-1 to TRBJ2-7; 7 bases line up with TRBD1. The ends lost 0 bases at V and 3 bases at J; junction bases unmatched: 8. The CDR3 runs 15 residues. Germline assignment: CDR1 DFQATT and CDR2 SNEGSKA (reference sequence). The chain's CDR3 is CSARDPGQPNYEQYF. CDR3 DNA: TGCAGTGCTAGAGATCCGGGACAGCCTAACTACGAGCAGTACTTC.

Regarding this clonotype: One end of the junction is discordant with germline, which a read error may explain. The V gene is TRBV7-6, the J gene TRBJ2-7; 8 nucleotides agree with TRBD1. Per the germline V gene, CDR1 is SGHVS and CDR2 is FNYEAQ. This CDR3 comprises 16 residues. For the CDR3, the DNA is TGTACCAGCAGCTTAGGTCTGGAGACAGGGGTGGGCGAGCAGTACTTC. It encodes CTSSLGLETGVGEQYF.

This clonotype was seen many times. The rearrangement links TRBV20-1 to TRBJ2-7; 7 bases fit TRBD1. Germline CDR1 DFQATT, CDR2 SNEGSKA (reference sequence). V lost 3 bases, J lost 0 bases, and 11 bases stayed unmatched. This CDR3 region has 16 residues. The CDR3 is CSARGRRGGSSYEQYF. Here the CDR3 DNA reads TGCAGTGCTAGGGGACGGCGAGGGGGCAGCTCCTACGAGCAGTACTTC.

Ten or more counts support this clonotype. The chain combines TRBV12-3 or TRBV12-4 with TRBJ1-2, with D possibly TRBD1 on 6 matching bases. V was trimmed by 3 bases and J by 6 bases, leaving 11 bases between them. The length of the CDR3 is 13 residues. The CDR3 nucleotides read TGTGCCAGCAGTTTGGGGGGCTGGAATGGCTACACCTTC. This gives the protein CASSLGGWNGYTF.

This clonotype was picked up many times. This chain joins TRBV29-1 and TRBJ1-6; tentatively, D is TRBD1 (6 bases). The CDR3 consists of 13 residues. The germline CDR1 and CDR2 sequences are SQVTM and ANQGSEA. Trimming cost V 5 bases and J 8 bases, with 13 bases left between them. The CDR3 reads CSVRWGPDSPLHF. CDR3 nucleotides: TGCAGCGTTAGATGGGGGCCGGATTCACCCCTCCACTTT.